Shown below are 5 T cell receptor beta chains from a single sample sequenced in a study of CD8 T cells in Susac syndrome. Roughly 0.45 to 1 ug RNA was reverse transcribed with random hexamers. One entry per CDR3 protein results from TCRdb running MiXCR on the immunoSEQ multiplex PCR reads. Here the sample spans 130,000 to 150,000 distinct CDR3 sequences, approximately 93% being singletons. Input material: CD8+ T cells from PBMCs. These receptors were obtained from a human donor in good health.

V and J are TRBV25-1 and TRBJ1-1; weak D call: TRBD1 (6 bases). This CDR3 has 13 residues. Per germline, CDR1 MGHDK and CDR2 SYGVNS. The V end was cut by 2 bases, the J end by 4 bases, with 8 bases between. Here the CDR3 reads CASSEQGFTEAFF. CDR3 nucleotides: TGTGCCAGCAGTGAACAGGGGTTCACTGAAGCTTTCTTT.

This chain uses TRBV20-1 with TRBJ2-7, with 16 nucleotides matching TRBD2. Germline assignment: CDR1 DFQATT and CDR2 SNEGSKA (reference sequence). The V gene end was trimmed by 4 bases and the J gene end by 0 bases; junction bases not matched to a gene: 3. CDR3 length: 16 residues. CDR3 bases: TGCAGTGCTACGGGACTAGCGGGAGGGTCCTCCTACGAGCAGTACTTC. As protein: CSATGLAGGSSYEQYF.

The gene calls are TRBV4-2 and TRBJ2-6; D is undetermined. The CDR3 sequence is 16 residues long. Germline assignment: CDR1 LGHNA and CDR2 YNFKEQ. Trimming took off 4 bases at V and 0 bases at J, with 10 bases between the two ends. Here the CDR3 reads CASSPLGSSGANVLTF. CDR3 in DNA: TGTGCCAGCAGCCCATTGGGGTCCTCTGGGGCCAACGTCCTGACTTTC.

V gene TRBV4-3 combines with J gene TRBJ1-2, with 11 bases identical to TRBD1. This CDR3 spans 14 amino acids. The germline V gene has CDR1 LGHNA and CDR2 YSLEER. V shed 4 bases, J shed 2 bases, and the junction held 0 bases outside the gene matches. The CDR3 sequence is CASSRDRGNYGYTF. As DNA, the CDR3 is TGCGCCAGCAGCCGGGACAGGGGGAACTATGGCTACACCTTC.

The rearrangement uses TRBV29-1 and TRBJ1-1; D might be TRBD1 (5 bases). The CDR3 loop spans 13 amino acids. Trimming cost V 3 bases and J 5 bases, with 13 bases left between them. The germline CDR1 and CDR2 sequences are SQVTM and ANQGSEA. In nucleotides, the CDR3 is TGCAGCGTTGACCGGGGACGATATACTGAAGCTTTCTTT. This encodes CSVDRGRYTEAFF.